This T cell receptor beta chain appears in the sequencing data of a study of cytomegalovirus exposure and HLA in healthy donors (dated by TCRdb to about 2017). Notes on the research overall: An earlier analysis of several hundred of the donors reported 276 Gb of sequence data and 117 million unique TCR beta sequences obtained from around 180 million T cells. Roughly 300 gigabases of sequencing data and 70 million to 100 million unique TCR sequences were included in an early release covering about 700 HLA-typed donors. Among the 398 genotyped donors, 75% to 90% belonged to the genetic ancestry cluster associated with self-reported Caucasian donors. The study aimed to test whether cataloging public T cell receptors could reveal signatures of past pathogen exposure. The study profiled the T cell repertoires of hundreds of subjects by immunosequencing and related them to cytomegalovirus serostatus. Besides the first cohort of roughly 660 subjects, a separate validation cohort made up of 120 different subjects was used. The study combined high-throughput TCR immunosequencing, statistical association of individual TCRs with disease status, and machine learning to predict cytomegalovirus infection status. A later analysis re-analyzed previously published TCR beta repertoires from 600 to 850 donors and added high-resolution HLA genotyping to study TCR occurrence patterns. Rather than using new phenotypic data, the later analysis identified candidate immune exposures from TCR beta sequences and from how often those sequences occurred across donors. To decide whether each TCR beta V gene segment behaved as functional or pseudogenic, an earlier analysis of some 600 of the donors relied on high-throughput TCR beta sequencing. Donor age, sex, ethnicity and CMV serostatus were compiled alongside the repertoire data. Genome-wide SNP genotypes for about 65% of the 666 donors were used in a later genetic analysis, which treated that subset as a discovery cohort. All discovery cohort repertoires had been generated on a single sequencing platform. HLA typing included class I and class II loci at four-digit resolution. Typing coverage differed by locus: A, B, C, DRB1 and DQB1 were typed in about 620-640 donors, DQA1 in about 510, DPA1 in 600 to 610, and DPB1 in 472. Roughly five DR-DQ haplotypes were handled as single units for association and clustering because linkage in the cohort was strong. Across approximately 400 genotyped donors of the cohort, an average of 235,054 unique TCR beta nucleotide sequences per donor were sequenced, and roughly a sixth of those sequences were non-productive. The research as a whole found: In a later analysis, the rate of TCR association differed among HLA loci, with DRB1 alleles having the most associated TCRs and HLA-C alleles having the fewest. Because some donors lacked HLA typing at each locus, the association tests relied only on the typed subset. An association between a missense DCLRE1C variant and V-gene and J-gene trimming of TCR beta chains was found in a later genetic analysis and replicated in an independent cohort. Some IMGT-functional V segments, including TRBV6-2 and TRBV6-3, could not be distinguished by the 87-base-pair reads and were therefore excluded. In vitro tests confirmed that three of the cytomegalovirus-associated TCR beta chains recognize cytomegalovirus antigens. A total of roughly 160 TCR beta chains were listed by the study as associated with cytomegalovirus. A later genetic analysis reported fewer N-insertions in productive TCRs among donors in an Asian-associated ancestry cluster than the roughly 670-donor mean. According to a later analysis, most CMV-associated TCR beta chains appeared to be HLA-restricted, and the HLA associations seemed to be driven largely by CMV exposure. Broadly in line with IMGT annotations, most TCR beta V segments showed up in productive rearrangements about 87% or about 30% of the time in an earlier analysis of a few hundred of the donors. The classifier was reported to diagnose cytomegalovirus status with high specificity and sensitivity in both the original cohort and the validation cohort. Several of the top co-occurrence clusters appeared to be linked to parvovirus B19, influenza, CMV and Epstein-Barr virus, according to a later analysis. Assigning TCR associations to individual alleles was difficult when HLA alleles, especially DR and DQ, strongly co-occurred. A further reported finding was that TCR beta sequences accurately predicted the HLA-A and HLA-B alleles for most subjects in the first cohort. This cohort had only TCR beta chains sequenced, and the lack of alpha or paired-chain data limited which features could be detected. About 15 rarely observed V segments, including chromosome 9 orphons, were excluded from the earlier analysis of about 610 of the donors because counts were too low. Correlated functional status among segregating V segments might be attributable to linkage disequilibrium, but an unknown experimental factor could not be ruled out. While some public TCRs were present in many individuals, most TCR sequences turned up only very rarely across donors. The authors suggested that the approach could potentially be extended to other disease states and immunological phenotypes. A cluster of highly shared sequence variants was judged likely to be a technical artifact of the sequencing pipeline. A later analysis found that HLA-associated TCR beta chains were more clonally expanded and had lower generation probabilities than equally common non-associated chains. At a false discovery rate of 0.05, a later analysis linked 16,000 or so TCR beta sequences to specific HLA alleles. Immune exposure information for the cohort was limited to CMV serostatus. The presence/absence analyses assumed that sequencing depth was roughly uniform across donors, and that assumption may not be true.

This clone was observed a handful of times. It has no known antigen specificity. It has no much larger one-base neighbor in the sample; base qualities were not kept. The same CDR3 can be traced to other DNA sequences in this sample. The cohort was made up of about 610 healthy bone marrow donors. All cohort members were sampled while nominally healthy, although unrecorded immune exposures were likely present. The donor tested CMV seronegative and was one of the 352 seronegative cohort members. A peripheral blood sample was collected from each donor, and TCR beta sequencing was performed on peripheral blood mononuclear cells. Genomic DNA was extracted from the blood cell samples with the Qiagen DNeasy Blood Extraction Kit. Library creation used the immunoSEQ multiplex PCR assay. The multiplex PCR relied on a mix of 60 forward primers for TCR Vbeta segments and 13 reverse primers for TCR Jbeta segments. The CDR3 region of rearranged TCR beta genes was amplified from genomic DNA by a multiplex PCR assay. On the Illumina HiSeq System, the amplified TCR beta libraries were sequenced as 87-base-pair reads. For the original study's pipeline: A later analysis counted 75 million to 100 million unique TCR beta chains across the 500 to 850 repertoires, and some 11 million of these chains were shared by at least two donors. A nearest-neighbor algorithm error-corrected the raw reads and collapsed the reads into unique sequences, merging closely related sequences to remove PCR and sequencing errors. CDR3 sequences were aligned to IMGT reference sequences to assign V, D and J gene segments. For a sequence to be retained, a match of at least six nucleotides to both a V gene segment and a J gene segment was required. Rearrangements were classified as productive when the CDR3 lacked stop codons and remained in frame with V and J, and all other rearrangements were classified as non-productive. CDR3 was defined according to IMGT convention as the region running from the second conserved V-encoded cysteine to the conserved J-encoded phenylalanine. In an earlier analysis of around 540 of the donors, sequences lacking an unambiguous match to a single V gene segment were excluded. An earlier analysis of 500 to 600 of the donors classified V segments as functional when productive rearrangements were above 56.7% and as segregating when the standard deviation between donors was above 5%. A statistical classification framework was developed to diagnose cytomegalovirus status using the catalog of TCR beta chain sequences. A later analysis assigned V and J genes by comparing TCR nucleotide sequences with IMGT/GENE-DB human TR gene sequences. Using the TCRdist pipeline, a later analysis assigned CDR3 sequences along with most-parsimonious VDJ recombination scenarios. In a later analysis, each TCR beta chain was defined by its CDR3 amino acid sequence together with its V-gene family, and reads lacking a unique V-gene family were excluded. In a later analysis, a few hundred highly shared, low-generation-probability nucleotide sequences were removed to address suspected cross-contamination and a sequencing artifact. In a later analysis, a clonal expansion index for each public chain was calculated from normalized within-repertoire ranks of inferred template counts. Generation probabilities in a later analysis came from a VDJ recombination model fitted to out-of-frame rearrangements, and those results were checked against IGoR. In a later analysis, hypergeometric tests were used to score TCR-TCR, TCR-HLA and TCR-CMV co-occurrence, with a repertoire-size bias correction applied to TCR pairs. In a later analysis, false discovery rates were estimated by permuting HLA or CMV assignments 20 times. In a later analysis, co-occurring TCRs were grouped using DBSCAN, with TCRdist sequence similarity added in when clustering inside HLA-allele-positive subsets. Co-occurrence clustering excluded repertoires with fewer than 30,000 or more than 120,000 public chains, plus five with anomalous nucleotide sharing. TCRdb's version of the immuneACCESS table is confined to in-frame rearrangements and falls short of the full clone set. An unresolved V gene accounts for under half of the shortfall where checked; the remainder is of unknown origin. That table is the source of V, J and clone size, and D and trimming were worked out from the DNA. The sample includes about 110,000 clones, with approximately 15% observed a single time. The ten largest clones add up to 1.9% of the sample.

For CDR1 and CDR2, the germline V gene (reference sequence) lists PRHDT and FYEKMQ. The CDR3 measures 15 amino acids from cysteine to phenylalanine. CDR3 DNA is the only sequence kept; it has 45 bases, read in frame from the first base. After removal of 5 bases from V and 2 bases from J, the junction retains 5 bases not matched to a gene. The rearrangement joined TRBV13 to TRBJ2-2, and TRBD2 matches 7 of the central bases. The sample comprised PBMCs. The receptor was derived from a woman between 18 and 30 years old in good health and CMV-seronegative. In nucleotides, the sequence is TGTGCCAGCAGCGCCGCTAGCGGAAACACCGGGGAGCTGTTTTTT. Its translation is CASSAASGNTGELFF.